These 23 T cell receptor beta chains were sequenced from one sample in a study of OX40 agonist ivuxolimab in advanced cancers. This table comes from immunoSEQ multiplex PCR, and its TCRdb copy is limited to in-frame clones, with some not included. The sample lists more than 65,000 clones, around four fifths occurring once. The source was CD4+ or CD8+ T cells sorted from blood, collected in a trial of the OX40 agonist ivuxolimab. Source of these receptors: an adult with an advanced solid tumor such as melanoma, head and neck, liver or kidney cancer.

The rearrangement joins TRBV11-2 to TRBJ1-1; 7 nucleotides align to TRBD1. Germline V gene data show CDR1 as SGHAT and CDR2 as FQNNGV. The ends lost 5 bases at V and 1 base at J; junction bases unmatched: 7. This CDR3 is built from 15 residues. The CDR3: CASSAGQDGNTEAFF. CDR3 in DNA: TGTGCCAGCAGCGCTGGACAGGATGGGAACACTGAAGCTTTCTTT. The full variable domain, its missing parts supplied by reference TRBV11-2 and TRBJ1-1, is EAGVAQSPRYKIIEKRQSVAFWCNPISGHATLYWYQQILGQGPKLLIQFQNNGVVDDSQLPKDRFSAERLKGVDSTLKIQPAKLEDSAVYLCASSAGQDGNTEAFFGQGTRLTVV.

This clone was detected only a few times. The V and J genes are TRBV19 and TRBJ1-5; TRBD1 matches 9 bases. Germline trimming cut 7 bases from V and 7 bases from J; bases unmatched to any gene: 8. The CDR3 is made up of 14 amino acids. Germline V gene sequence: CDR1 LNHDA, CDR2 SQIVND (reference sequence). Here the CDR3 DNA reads TGTGCCAGTACCCCGGGACAGGGTTCCCAGCCCCAGCATTTT. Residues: CASTPGQGSQPQHF.

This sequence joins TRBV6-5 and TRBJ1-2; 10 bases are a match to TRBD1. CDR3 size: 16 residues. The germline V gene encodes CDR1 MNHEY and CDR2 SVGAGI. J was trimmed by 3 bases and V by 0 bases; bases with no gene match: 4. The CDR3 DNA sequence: TGTGCCAGCAGTTACTCGACAGGGGGCGTCCACTATGGCTACACCTTC. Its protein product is CASSYSTGGVHYGYTF.

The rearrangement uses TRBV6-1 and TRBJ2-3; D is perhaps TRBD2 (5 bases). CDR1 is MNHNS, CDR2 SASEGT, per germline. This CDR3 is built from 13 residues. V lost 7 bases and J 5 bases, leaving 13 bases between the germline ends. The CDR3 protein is CASTLLGIDTQYF. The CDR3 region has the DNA TGTGCCAGCACCTTACTAGGGATAGATACGCAGTATTTT.

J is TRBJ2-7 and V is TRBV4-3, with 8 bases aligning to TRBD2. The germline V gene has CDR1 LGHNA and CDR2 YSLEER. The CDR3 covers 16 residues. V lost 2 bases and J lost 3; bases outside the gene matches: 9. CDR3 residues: CASSQRLQRGNYEQYF. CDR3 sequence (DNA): TGCGCCAGCAGCCAAAGGCTACAGCGGGGGAACTACGAGCAGTACTTC.

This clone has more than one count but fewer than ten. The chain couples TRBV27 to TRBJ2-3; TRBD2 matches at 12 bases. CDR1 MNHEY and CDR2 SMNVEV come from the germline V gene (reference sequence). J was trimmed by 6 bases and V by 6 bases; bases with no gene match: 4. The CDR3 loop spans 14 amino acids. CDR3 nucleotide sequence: TGTGCCAGCAGGAGACTAGCGGGAGTGGATACGCAGTATTTT. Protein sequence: CASRRLAGVDTQYF.

The CDR3 sequence: CASSQLAGYYNEQFF. In DNA form, the CDR3 reads TGCGCCAGCAGCCAGCTAGCGGGGTACTACAATGAGCAGTTCTTC. The chain combines TRBV4-3 with TRBJ2-1, with TRBD2 matching over 9 bases. The ends lost 3 bases at V and 3 bases at J; junction bases unmatched: 3. Per the germline V gene, CDR1 is LGHNA and CDR2 is YSLEER. CDR3 length: 15 residues.

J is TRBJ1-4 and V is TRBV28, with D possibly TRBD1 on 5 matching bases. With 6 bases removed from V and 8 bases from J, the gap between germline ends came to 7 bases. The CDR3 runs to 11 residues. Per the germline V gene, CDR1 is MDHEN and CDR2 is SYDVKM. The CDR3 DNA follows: TGTGCCAGCAGGAGACAGGAAAAACTGTTTTTT. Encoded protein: CASRRQEKLFF.

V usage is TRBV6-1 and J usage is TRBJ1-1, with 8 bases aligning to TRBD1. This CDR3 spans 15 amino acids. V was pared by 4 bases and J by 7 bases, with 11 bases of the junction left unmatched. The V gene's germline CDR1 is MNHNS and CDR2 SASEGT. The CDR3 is CASSGRTGIGGEAFF. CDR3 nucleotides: TGTGCCAGCAGTGGCCGGACAGGGATAGGAGGTGAAGCTTTCTTT.

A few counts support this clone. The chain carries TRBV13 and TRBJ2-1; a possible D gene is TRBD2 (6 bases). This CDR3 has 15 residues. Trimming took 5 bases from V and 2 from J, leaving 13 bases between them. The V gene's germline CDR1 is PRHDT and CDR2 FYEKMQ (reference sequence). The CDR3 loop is CASSPGVGTYNEQFF. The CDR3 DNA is TGTGCCAGCAGCCCGGGAGTGGGCACCTACAATGAGCAGTTCTTC.

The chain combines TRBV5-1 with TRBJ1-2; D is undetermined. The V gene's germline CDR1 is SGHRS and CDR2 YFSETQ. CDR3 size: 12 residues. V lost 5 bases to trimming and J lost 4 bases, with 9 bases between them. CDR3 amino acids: CASSSSLYGYTF. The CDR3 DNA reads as TGCGCCAGCAGTTCAAGCCTCTATGGCTACACCTTC.

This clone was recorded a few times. In nucleotides, the CDR3 is TGTGCCATCAGTGACTCCGCCAACCGCTGGCCCAACTATGGCTACACCTTC. As protein: CAISDSANRWPNYGYTF. The V and J genes are TRBV10-3 and TRBJ1-2, with D unclear. CDR1 and CDR2 from the germline V gene are ENHRY and SYGVKD. CDR3 length: 17 amino acids. V lost 3 bases to trimming and J lost 2 bases, with 19 bases between them.

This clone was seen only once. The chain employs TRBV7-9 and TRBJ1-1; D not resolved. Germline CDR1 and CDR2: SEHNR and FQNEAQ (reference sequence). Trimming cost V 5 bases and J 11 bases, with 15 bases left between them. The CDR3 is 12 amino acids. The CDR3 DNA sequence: TGTGCCAGCAGCCCCCATCCCAATGGGGCTTTCTTT. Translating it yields CASSPHPNGAFF.

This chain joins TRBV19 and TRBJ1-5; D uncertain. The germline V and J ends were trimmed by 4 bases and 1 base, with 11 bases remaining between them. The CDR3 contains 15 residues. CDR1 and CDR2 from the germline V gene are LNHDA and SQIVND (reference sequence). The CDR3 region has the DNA TGTGCCAGTAGTACCCTACCGGGAAGCAATCAGCCCCAGCATTTT. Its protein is CASSTLPGSNQPQHF.

CDR3 sequence reads: CASRGTGITEAFF. CDR3 DNA: TGTGCCAGCAGAGGGACAGGGATAACTGAAGCTTTCTTT. This chain connects TRBV6-5 to TRBJ1-1; 9 nucleotides agree with TRBD1. CDR1 is MNHEY and CDR2 is SVGAGI in the germline V gene. This CDR3 is built from 13 residues. J was trimmed by 5 bases and V by 6 bases; bases with no gene match: 4.

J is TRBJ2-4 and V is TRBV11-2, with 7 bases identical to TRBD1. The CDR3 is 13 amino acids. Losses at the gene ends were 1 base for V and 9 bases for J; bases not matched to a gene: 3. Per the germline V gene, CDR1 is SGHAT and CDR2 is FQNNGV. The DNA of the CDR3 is TGTGCCAGCAGCTTAGGGACAGGCGGCATTCAGTACTTC. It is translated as CASSLGTGGIQYF.

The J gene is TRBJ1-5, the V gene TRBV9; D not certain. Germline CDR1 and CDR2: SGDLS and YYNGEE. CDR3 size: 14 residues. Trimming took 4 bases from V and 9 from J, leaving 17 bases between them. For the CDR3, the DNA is TGTGCCAGCAGCCCTCCCGGGTCGCTCTGGCCCCAGCATTTT. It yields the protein CASSPPGSLWPQHF.

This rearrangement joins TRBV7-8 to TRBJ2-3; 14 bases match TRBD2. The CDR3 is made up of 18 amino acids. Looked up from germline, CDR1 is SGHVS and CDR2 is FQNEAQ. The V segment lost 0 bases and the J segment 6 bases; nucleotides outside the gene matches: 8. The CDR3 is CASSLARPGLAGADTQYF. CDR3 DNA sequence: TGTGCCAGCAGCTTAGCGCGGCCGGGACTAGCGGGAGCCGATACGCAGTATTTT.

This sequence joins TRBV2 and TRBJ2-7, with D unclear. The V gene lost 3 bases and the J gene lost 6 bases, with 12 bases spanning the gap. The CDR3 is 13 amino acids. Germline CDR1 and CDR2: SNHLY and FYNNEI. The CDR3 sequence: CASSEGQASEQYF. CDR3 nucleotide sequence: TGTGCCAGCAGTGAGGGCCAAGCCTCCGAGCAGTACTTC.

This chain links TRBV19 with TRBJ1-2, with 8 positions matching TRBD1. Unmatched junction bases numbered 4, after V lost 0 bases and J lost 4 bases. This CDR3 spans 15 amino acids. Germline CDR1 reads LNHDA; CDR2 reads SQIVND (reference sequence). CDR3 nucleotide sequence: TGTGCCAGTAGTATAGAAGGACAGGGTAGCTATGGCTACACCTTC. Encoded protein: CASSIEGQGSYGYTF.

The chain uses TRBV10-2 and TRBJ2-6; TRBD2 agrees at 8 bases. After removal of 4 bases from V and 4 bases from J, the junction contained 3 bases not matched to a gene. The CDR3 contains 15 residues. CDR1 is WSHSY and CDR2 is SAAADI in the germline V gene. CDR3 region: CASSGLALGANVLTF. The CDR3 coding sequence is TGCGCCAGCAGTGGACTAGCGCTAGGGGCCAACGTCCTGACTTTC.

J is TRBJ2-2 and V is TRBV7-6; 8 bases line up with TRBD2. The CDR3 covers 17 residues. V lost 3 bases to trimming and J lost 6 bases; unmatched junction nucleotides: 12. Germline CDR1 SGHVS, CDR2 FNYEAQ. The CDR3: CASSFDPGIGGAGELFF. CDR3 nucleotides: TGTGCCAGCAGCTTCGATCCCGGGATCGGGGGGGCCGGGGAGCTGTTTTTT.

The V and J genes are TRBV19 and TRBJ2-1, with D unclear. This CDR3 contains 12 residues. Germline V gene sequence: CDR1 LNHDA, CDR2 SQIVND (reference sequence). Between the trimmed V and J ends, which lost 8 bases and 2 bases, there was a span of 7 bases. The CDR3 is CASSPTYNEQFF. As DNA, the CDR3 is TGTGCCAGTTCCCCAACCTACAATGAGCAGTTCTTC.